Reported below is one T cell receptor beta chain. The data originate from a study of blood T cell repertoires in COVID-19. Study-level information: The cDNA or gDNA used as material had been derived from T cells, B-cell-depleted T cells, or PBMCs.

In the original processing: Reference gene primer amplification gave estimated nucleated cell counts. Sequencing was performed with immunoSEQ multiplex PCR; in TCRdb, only in-frame clones are kept and a portion is missing. The V and J calls and the clone size are those of that table, but D and trimming were determined from the DNA. The data show 150,000 to 200,000 clones, around 90% seen once. V gave up 4 bases and J gave up 4 bases, with 14 bases separating them. Per germline, CDR1 SGHDT and CDR2 YYEEEE. The CDR3 is 14 residues long. The receptor comes from a man in his 60s with active or convalescent COVID-19. V gene TRBV5-6 combines with J gene TRBJ1-2; D is perhaps TRBD1 (5 bases). Material for sequencing was peripheral blood. CDR3 residues: CASSTPTGPYGYTF. The CDR3 nucleotides are TGTGCCAGCAGCACCCCAACAGGTCCCTATGGCTACACCTTC. Full variable domain (outside the CDR3, taken from reference TRBV5-6 and TRBJ1-2): DAGVTQSPTHLIKTRGQQVTLRCSPKSGHDTVSWYQQALGQGPQFIFQYYEEEERQRGNFPDRFSGHQFPNYSSELNVNALLLGDSALYLCASSTPTGPYGYTFGSGTRLTVV.